The 10 T cell receptor beta chains below were found in one sample sequenced in a study of cytomegalovirus exposure and HLA in healthy donors. 13 Jbeta primers and 60 Vbeta primers were used for the PCR. The table came from immunoSEQ multiplex PCR; TCRdb's copy has only in-frame clones and leaves some out. The sample lists 40,000 to 45,000 clones, about 60% seen once, with about 8.5% in the top ten. The sample consisted of PBMCs. These receptor sequences come from a human donor in good health.

The chain employs TRBV28 and TRBJ1-4; a weak D match, TRBD1 (6 bases). Deletions cut 2 bases from V and 7 bases from J, with 14 bases between. Germline V gene lookup returns CDR1 MDHEN and CDR2 SYDVKM. The CDR3 has 15 amino acids. CDR3 coding DNA: TGTGCCAGCAGTTTAGTGGGGGCGCTTAGTGAAAAACTGTTTTTT. This encodes CASSLVGALSEKLFF.

The chain couples TRBV7-9 to TRBJ1-2, with 8 positions matching TRBD1. CDR1 SEHNR and CDR2 FQNEAQ come from the germline V gene (reference sequence). V shed 1 base, J shed 9 bases, and the junction held 13 bases outside the gene matches. The CDR3 extends over 16 amino acids. CDR3 DNA sequence: TGTGCCAGCAGCTTAGGACAGGGGAACGGTGACGGGCGCTACACCTTC. It yields the protein CASSLGQGNGDGRYTF.

The CDR3 is CASRKDRAVINQPQHF. In DNA, the CDR3 is TGTGCCAGCAGGAAGGACAGGGCTGTTATAAATCAGCCCCAGCATTTT. V gene TRBV2 combines with J gene TRBJ1-5; 8 positions agree with TRBD1. The CDR3 is made up of 16 amino acids. Trimming took 6 bases from V and 4 from J; bases not matched to a gene: 11. CDR1 SNHLY and CDR2 FYNNEI come from the germline V gene.

This clone showed up just a few times. The chain combines TRBV9 with TRBJ1-2; D may be TRBD1 (6 bases). The CDR3 extends over 16 amino acids. With 4 bases removed from V and 6 bases from J, the gap between germline ends came to 22 bases. The germline gives CDR1 SGDLS, CDR2 YYNGEE. The CDR3 region is CASSLLHRVGIDGYTF. Here the CDR3 DNA reads TGTGCCAGCAGCCTCCTCCACAGGGTGGGTATAGATGGCTACACCTTC.

The chain combines TRBV15 with TRBJ1-2; TRBD1 matches 7 bases. The V and J ends lost 0 bases and 7 bases, in that order; junction bases with no gene match: 11. The CDR3 is made up of 16 amino acids. Germline values: CDR1 LNHNV, CDR2 YYDKDF (reference sequence). In DNA form, the CDR3 reads TGTGCCACCAGCAGAGACCGGGGGAAGGGGGCAGGTGGCTACACCTTC. It codes for CATSRDRGKGAGGYTF.

The chain joins TRBV28 to TRBJ1-4; 9 bases fit TRBD1. With 3 bases clipped from V and 8 bases from J, the junction kept 4 bases outside the gene matches. Germline V CDR1 and CDR2: MDHEN, SYDVKM. This CDR3 comprises 14 residues. CDR3 bases: TGTGCCAGCAGTTTGGACAGGGGCAGGGAAAAACTGTTTTTT. Protein: CASSLDRGREKLFF.

This sequence joins TRBV7-8 and TRBJ2-1; tentatively, D is TRBD2 (6 bases). This CDR3 contains 14 residues. Trimming removed 5 bases at V and 8 bases at J, with 16 bases between. Per the germline V gene, CDR1 is SGHVS and CDR2 is FQNEAQ. Here the CDR3 reads CASSPRRGSDEQFF. In DNA, the CDR3 is TGTGCCAGCAGCCCACGGCGGGGCTCGGATGAGCAGTTCTTC.

In this sample, this clone turned up a few times. The J gene is TRBJ2-2, the V gene TRBV9; D not resolved. The V gene lost 3 bases and the J gene lost 7 bases, with 13 bases spanning the gap. Germline CDR1 and CDR2: SGDLS and YYNGEE. This CDR3 is 14 amino acids long. CDR3 DNA: TGTGCCAGCAGCGCAGACGGCGGTAGCGGGGAGCTGTTTTTT. Translation: CASSADGGSGELFF.

The chain recombines TRBV6-5 with TRBJ1-2; D perhaps matches TRBD1 (6 bases). This CDR3 region has 13 residues. Germline-derived CDR1 and CDR2 are MNHEY and SVGAGI. V was trimmed by 2 bases and J by 3 bases, leaving 7 bases between them. In nucleotides, the CDR3 is TGTGCCAGCAGTTACGGACAGTACTATGGCTACACCTTC. Amino acid sequence: CASSYGQYYGYTF.

The chain links TRBV30 to TRBJ2-7, with TRBD2 matching 9 bases. V trimming: 1 base; J trimming: 1 base; junction bases outside the gene matches: 2. Germline assignment: CDR1 GTSNPN and CDR2 SVGIG (reference sequence). The CDR3 runs 14 residues. The DNA for the CDR3 is TGTGCCTGGAGTGGCGGGGGGGAGTCCTACGAGCAGTACTTC. Protein sequence: CAWSGGGESYEQYF.